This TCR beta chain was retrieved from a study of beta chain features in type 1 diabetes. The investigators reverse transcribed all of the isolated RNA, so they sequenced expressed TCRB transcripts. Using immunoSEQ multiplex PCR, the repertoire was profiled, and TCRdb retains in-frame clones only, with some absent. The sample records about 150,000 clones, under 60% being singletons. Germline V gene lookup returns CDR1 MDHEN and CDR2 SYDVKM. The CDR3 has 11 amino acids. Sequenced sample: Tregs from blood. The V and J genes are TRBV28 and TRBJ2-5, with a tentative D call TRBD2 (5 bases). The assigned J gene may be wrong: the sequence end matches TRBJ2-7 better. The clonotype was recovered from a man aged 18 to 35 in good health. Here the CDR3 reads CASTRAYEQYF. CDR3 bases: TGTGCCAGCACGAGGGCCTACGAGCAGTACTTC.